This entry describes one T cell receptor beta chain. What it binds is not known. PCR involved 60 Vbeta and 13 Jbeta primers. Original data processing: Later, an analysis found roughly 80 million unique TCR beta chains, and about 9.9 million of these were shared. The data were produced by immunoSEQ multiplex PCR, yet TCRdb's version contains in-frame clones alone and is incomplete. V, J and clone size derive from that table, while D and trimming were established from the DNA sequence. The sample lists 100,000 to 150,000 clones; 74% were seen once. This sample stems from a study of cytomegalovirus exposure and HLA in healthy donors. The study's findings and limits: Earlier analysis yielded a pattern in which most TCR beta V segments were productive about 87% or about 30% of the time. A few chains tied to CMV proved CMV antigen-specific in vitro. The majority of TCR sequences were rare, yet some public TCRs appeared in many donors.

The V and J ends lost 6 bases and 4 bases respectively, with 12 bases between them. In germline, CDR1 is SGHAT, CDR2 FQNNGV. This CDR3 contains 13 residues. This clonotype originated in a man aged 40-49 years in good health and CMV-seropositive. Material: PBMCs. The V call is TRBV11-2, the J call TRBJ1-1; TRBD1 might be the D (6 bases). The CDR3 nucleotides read TGTGCCAGCAGTTCACAGGGCGGCACTGAAGCTTTCTTT. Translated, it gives CASSSQGGTEAFF.